The 15 T cell receptor beta chains in this list originate from one sample, sequenced in a study of shared clonotypes between healthy human individuals. Profiled with immunoSEQ multiplex PCR; TCRdb holds only in-frame clones, not every one. The sample gives roughly 2.5 million clones, more than 90% of which show up once; 0.11% to 0.15% is in the top ten. The specimen was naive CD4+ T cells sorted from blood. Documented subset: CD45RA+ positively selected. The receptors shown here come from a man aged 18 to 30 in good health.

The rearrangement joins TRBV2 to TRBJ2-2; TRBD2 might be the D (6 bases). Germline V gene data show CDR1 as SNHLY and CDR2 as FYNNEI. V was shortened by 5 bases and J by 4 bases, with 14 bases between the two germline ends. The CDR3 totals 15 residues. The CDR3 sequence is CASSPSGLTTGELFF. The CDR3 nucleotides are TGTGCCAGCAGTCCCTCGGGACTGACCACCGGGGAGCTGTTTTTT.

The chain employs TRBV6-5 and TRBJ2-7, with TRBD1 identical over 10 bases. Per germline, CDR1 MNHEY and CDR2 SVGAGI. The CDR3 is made up of 14 amino acids. V shed 6 bases and J 2 bases; nucleotides not matched to a gene: 4. CDR3 loop: CASRRQGATYEQYF. CDR3 nucleotides: TGTGCCAGCAGGAGACAGGGGGCGACCTACGAGCAGTACTTC.

The genes are TRBV2 and TRBJ2-2; D is undetermined. The CDR3 is 15 residues long. The V gene lost 8 bases and the J gene lost 5 bases, with 18 bases spanning the gap. Looked up from germline, CDR1 is SNHLY and CDR2 is FYNNEI. CDR3 loop: CASRRDGAGTGELFF. The CDR3 nucleotides read TGTGCCAGCCGGCGAGACGGCGCCGGTACCGGGGAGCTGTTTTTT.

The J gene is TRBJ1-3, the V gene TRBV5-1; D is uncertain. The germline V and J ends were trimmed by 5 bases and 0 bases, with 15 bases remaining between them. The CDR3 length is 16 residues. Germline CDR1 is SGHRS and CDR2 is YFSETQ. Here the CDR3 reads CASSVRAPLSGNTIYF. The CDR3 nucleotides read TGCGCCAGCAGTGTAAGGGCTCCACTCTCTGGAAACACCATATATTTT.

In its sample, this clone was seen a few times. Other nucleotide sequences from this sample produce the same CDR3. The V and J genes are TRBV5-1 and TRBJ1-1; D is unresolved. The CDR3 is 11 amino acids. V dropped 4 bases and J dropped 5 bases, with 6 bases sitting between them. Germline V gives CDR1 SGHRS, CDR2 YFSETQ. The DNA of the CDR3 is TGCGCCAGCAGCCTAGGGACTGAAGCTTTCTTT. Its translation is CASSLGTEAFF.

This clone came up once. The chain joins TRBV28 to TRBJ2-7; TRBD2 agrees at 7 bases. The V and J ends lost 6 bases and 3 bases, in that order; junction bases with no gene match: 5. The germline V gene encodes CDR1 MDHEN and CDR2 SYDVKM. There are 13 residues in the CDR3. CDR3 sequence: CASSRAGVYEQYF. The DNA of the CDR3 is TGTGCCAGCAGCCGCGCGGGGGTCTACGAGCAGTACTTC.

The V and J genes are TRBV6-1 and TRBJ1-2, with D unclear. The germline CDR1 and CDR2 sequences are MNHNS and SASEGT. The V end was cut by 2 bases, the J end by 2 bases, with 6 bases between. This CDR3 has 13 amino acids. CDR3 sequence: CASSEFGNYGYTF. In DNA form, the CDR3 reads TGTGCCAGCAGTGAATTCGGGAACTATGGCTACACCTTC.

This chain joins TRBV27 and TRBJ2-2; perhaps TRBD2 as D (6 bases). Germline V gene lookup returns CDR1 MNHEY and CDR2 SMNVEV (reference sequence). The CDR3 sequence is 16 residues long. The V and J ends lost 2 bases and 8 bases respectively, with 18 bases between them. CDR3 nucleotides: TGTGCCAGCAGTTTAGGGTTGGCCCTGGGGGGAGGGGAGCTGTTTTTT. Amino acid sequence: CASSLGLALGGGELFF.

CDR3 DNA sequence: TGTGCCAGCAGTGGTCAAGCGGGGGGGGCAGAGACCCAGTACTTC. This sequence encodes CASSGQAGGAETQYF. The J gene is TRBJ2-5, the V gene TRBV2; TRBD2 aligns across 10 bases. Per the germline V gene, CDR1 is SNHLY and CDR2 is FYNNEI. This CDR3 is built from 15 residues. With 4 bases clipped from V and 4 bases from J, the junction kept 6 bases outside the gene matches.

The V call is TRBV7-2, the J call TRBJ2-3; the match to TRBD2 covers 8 bases. This CDR3 region has 16 residues. Trimming removed 4 bases from V and 4 bases from J; junction bases left unmatched: 10. Per germline, CDR1 SGHTA and CDR2 FQGNSA. The DNA for the CDR3 is TGTGCCAGCAGCTCCCAACTAACTAGCGGCCCAGATACGCAGTATTTT. Amino acids: CASSSQLTSGPDTQYF.

V is TRBV7-2 and J is TRBJ2-3, with D possibly being TRBD2 (6 bases). Between the trimmed V and J ends, which lost 2 bases and 5 bases, there was a span of 17 bases. This CDR3 region has 16 residues. Germline CDR1 reads SGHTA; CDR2 reads FQGNSA. This CDR3 reads CASSLTLGGTRDTQYF. The CDR3 DNA sequence: TGTGCCAGCAGCTTAACTCTTGGCGGGACGCGAGATACGCAGTATTTT.

The chain couples TRBV5-5 to TRBJ1-5; D possibly corresponds to TRBD1 (5 bases). CDR3 length: 13 amino acids. Germline V gene lookup returns CDR1 SGHKS and CDR2 YYEKEE (reference sequence). Trimming removed 3 bases at V and 7 bases at J, with 11 bases between. The DNA of the CDR3 is TGTGCCAGCAGCTGGGACGGGACCCAGCCCCAGCATTTT. This translates into CASSWDGTQPQHF.

The chain carries TRBV11-2 and TRBJ1-5; D gene ambiguous. Germline lookup yields CDR1 SGHAT and CDR2 FQNNGV. Trimming pared 5 bases from V and 6 bases from J, leaving 14 bases between. The CDR3 is 14 amino acids. The CDR3 region is CASSLSSASQPQHF. For the CDR3, the DNA is TGTGCCAGCAGCCTAAGTAGCGCAAGTCAGCCCCAGCATTTT.

The chain links TRBV7-2 to TRBJ2-1; TRBD2 matches 12 bases. Germline values: CDR1 SGHTA, CDR2 FQGNSA. V shed 5 bases and J 3 bases; nucleotides not matched to a gene: 2. This CDR3 has 15 amino acids. CDR3 region: CASSKGLAGYNEQFF. For the CDR3, the DNA is TGTGCCAGCAGCAAGGGACTAGCGGGCTACAATGAGCAGTTCTTC.

In its sample, this clone was seen once. The chain is built from TRBV27 and TRBJ1-4; D call uncertain. There are 15 residues in the CDR3. V gave up 5 bases and J gave up 5 bases, with 15 bases separating them. Per the germline V gene, CDR1 is MNHEY and CDR2 is SMNVEV (reference sequence). CDR3 region: CASSRILSQNEKLFF. CDR3 sequence (DNA): TGTGCCAGCAGTCGAATTCTATCACAGAATGAAAAACTGTTTTTT.